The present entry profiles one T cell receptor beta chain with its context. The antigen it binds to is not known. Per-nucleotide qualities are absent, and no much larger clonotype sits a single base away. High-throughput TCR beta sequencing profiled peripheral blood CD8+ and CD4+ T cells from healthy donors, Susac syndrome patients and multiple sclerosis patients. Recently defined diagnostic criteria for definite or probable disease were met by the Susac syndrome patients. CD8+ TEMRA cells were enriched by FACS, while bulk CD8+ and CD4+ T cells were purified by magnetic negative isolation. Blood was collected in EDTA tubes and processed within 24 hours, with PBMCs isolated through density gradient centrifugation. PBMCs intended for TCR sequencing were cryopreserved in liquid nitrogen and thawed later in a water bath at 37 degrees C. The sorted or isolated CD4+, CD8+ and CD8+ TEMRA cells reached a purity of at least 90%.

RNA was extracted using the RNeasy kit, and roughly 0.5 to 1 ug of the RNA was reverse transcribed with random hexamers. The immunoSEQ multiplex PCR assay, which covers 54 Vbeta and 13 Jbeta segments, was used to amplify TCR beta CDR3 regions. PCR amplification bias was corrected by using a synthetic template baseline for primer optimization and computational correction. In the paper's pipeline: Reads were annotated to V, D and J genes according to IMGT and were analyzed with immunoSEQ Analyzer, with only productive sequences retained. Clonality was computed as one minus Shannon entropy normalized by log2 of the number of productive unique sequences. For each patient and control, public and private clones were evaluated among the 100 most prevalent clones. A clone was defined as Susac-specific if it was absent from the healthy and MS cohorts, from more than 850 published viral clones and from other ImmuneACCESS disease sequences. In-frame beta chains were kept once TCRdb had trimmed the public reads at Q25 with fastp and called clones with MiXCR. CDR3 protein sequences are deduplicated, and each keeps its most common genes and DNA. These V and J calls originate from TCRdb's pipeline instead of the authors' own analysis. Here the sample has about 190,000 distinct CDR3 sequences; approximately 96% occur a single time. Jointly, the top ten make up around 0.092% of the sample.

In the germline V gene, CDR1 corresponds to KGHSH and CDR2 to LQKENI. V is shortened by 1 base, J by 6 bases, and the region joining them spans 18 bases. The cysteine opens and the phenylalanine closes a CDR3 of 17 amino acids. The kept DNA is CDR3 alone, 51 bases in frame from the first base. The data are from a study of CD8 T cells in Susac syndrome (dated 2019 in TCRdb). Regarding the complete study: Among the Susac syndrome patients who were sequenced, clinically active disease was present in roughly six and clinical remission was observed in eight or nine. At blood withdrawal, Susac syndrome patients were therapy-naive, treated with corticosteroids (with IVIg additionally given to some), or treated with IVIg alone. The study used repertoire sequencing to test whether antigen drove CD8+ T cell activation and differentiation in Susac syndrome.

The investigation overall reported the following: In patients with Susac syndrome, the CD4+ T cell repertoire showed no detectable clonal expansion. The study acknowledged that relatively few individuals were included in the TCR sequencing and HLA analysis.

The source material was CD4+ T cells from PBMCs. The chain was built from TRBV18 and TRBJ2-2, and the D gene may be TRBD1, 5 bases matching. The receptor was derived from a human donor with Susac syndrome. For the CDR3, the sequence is CASSPRLGQSSPGELFF. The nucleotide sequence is TGTGCCAGCTCACCACGGCTCGGACAATCATCGCCCGGGGAGCTGTTTTTT.